This note documents a single TCR beta chain sequence. Antigen: not known. Germline assignment: CDR1 MRHNA and CDR2 SNTAGT. Trimming cost V 3 bases and J 0 bases; bases outside gene matches: 6. CDR3 length: 16 residues. Some clones are missing from TCRdb's copy, which holds only in-frame ones; the method was immunoSEQ multiplex PCR. The data show 59,000 or so clones, 91% seen once. This sample is part of a study of T cells in localized non-small cell lung cancer. Regarding the study as a whole: Patients showing higher blood T cell density tended to see longer overall survival. Median 57 top-100 tumor clones were shared with paired adjacent lung. Heterogeneity cannot be ruled out, as sequencing used one tumor region only. Peak T cell clonality was found in uninvolved adjacent lung, exceeding tumor.

The sample consisted of peripheral blood, taken before any cancer treatment. The TCR sequence derives from a man aged 35 to 69 with stage I lung adenocarcinoma. The J gene is TRBJ2-3, the V gene TRBV6-4; 7 bases are shared with TRBD2. CDR3 protein: CASSDLAEASTDTQYF. For the CDR3, the DNA is TGTGCCAGCAGTGATCTAGCGGAGGCAAGCACAGATACGCAGTATTTT.